This entry concerns a single TCR beta chain. This sample stems from a study of CD4 and CD8 cells across lung adenocarcinoma regions. TCRdb independently ran MiXCR on the PCR reads; one entry per CDR3 protein. This repertoire shows over 10,000 distinct CDR3 sequences, about 56% found once; its top ten account for under 40%. Trimming shortened V by 5 bases and J by 7 bases, and 15 bases separated the two germline ends. The CDR3 covers 15 residues. Germline V gene data show CDR1 as MNHNS and CDR2 as SASEGT. Localized lung adenocarcinoma, a non-small cell lung cancer, affected the donors. V and J are TRBV6-1 and TRBJ1-6; no firm D call. The sequencing input was CD8+ T cells from the margin of a lung tumor. The TCR was taken from a female donor with lung adenocarcinoma. The CD4 and CD8 labels of this study may be unreliable. CDR3 DNA: TGTGCCAGCAGTACAATCGGACGTACGAATTCACCCCTCCACTTT. Amino acid sequence: CASSTIGRTNSPLHF.